Detailed here is one T cell receptor beta chain. The antigen remains undetermined. This sample is drawn from a study of T cell responses to AZD1222 COVID-19 vaccine. Study results and limitations: Among AZD1222 vaccinees, only 5 or 6 were seropositive at baseline.

Generated by immunoSEQ multiplex PCR, the TCRdb table keeps only in-frame clones and is missing some. The profile covers 50,000 to 70,000 clones, with roughly nine tenths appearing a single time and 6.1% taken by the ten largest. The V gene lost 7 bases and the J gene lost 8 bases, with 14 bases spanning the gap. The CDR3 consists of 12 residues. This clonotype was sampled from an adult who received the AZD1222 COVID-19 vaccine. Sequences were derived from peripheral blood, sampled 28 days after the second AZD1222 dose. The V and J genes are TRBV12-3 or TRBV12-4 and TRBJ1-2, with D perhaps TRBD1 (6 bases). The CDR3 nucleotides are TGTGCCAGCACCTCAGGGGTGGGGGGCTACACCTTC. It yields the protein CASTSGVGGYTF.